A selection of T cell receptor beta chains follows, all from one sample in a study of blood T cell repertoires in COVID-19. The protocol was immunoSEQ multiplex PCR, while the TCRdb copy is restricted to in-frame clones and leaves out a portion. In the table there are fewer than 85,000 clones, approximately 85% of which are singletons. The sample taken for sequencing was peripheral blood. These TCRs come from a human donor in a cohort sampled during active COVID-19. Each CDR3 is given with its conserved first and last residue. The D gene is left open where the match is weak. Clone size is shown for a subset of rows, as once, few, many or a class of expanded clone.

>-|TRBV9|TRBD2|TRBJ2-1
CASSGGTIIGNEQFF
TGTGCCAGCAGCGGCGGGACTATTATCGGCAATGAGCAGTTCTTC
>-|TRBV12-3/TRBV12-4|TRBD1|TRBJ1-2
CASSETGGLNTF
TGTGCCAGCAGTGAAACAGGGGGCCTTAACACCTTC
>-|TRBV4-1|-|TRBJ2-5
CASSQTASAGAGETQYF
TGCGCCAGCAGCCAAACCGCGTCGGCGGGGGCAGGGGAGACCCAGTACTTC
>-|TRBV5-4|-|TRBJ2-3
CASSIESQDTQYF
TGTGCCAGCAGCATAGAATCACAGGATACGCAGTATTTT
>few|TRBV4-2|TRBD1|TRBJ1-2
CASSPLTDRVGNYGYTF
TGTGCCAGCAGCCCCTTAACTGACAGGGTGGGTAACTATGGCTACACCTTC
>-|TRBV9|-|TRBJ1-2
CASSVGSAVYGYTF
TGTGCCAGCAGCGTCGGCAGCGCAGTCTATGGCTACACCTTC
>-|TRBV30|-|TRBJ1-2
CAWGTTLNYGYTF
TGTGCCTGGGGGACAACCTTGAACTATGGCTACACCTTC
>-|TRBV5-5|TRBD1|TRBJ2-7
CASSLTGTVSYEQYF
TGTGCCAGCAGCCTGACCGGGACAGTATCCTACGAGCAGTACTTC
>once|TRBV7-2|TRBD2|TRBJ2-1
CASSLVAGGPRNEQFF
TGTGCCAGCAGCTTAGTTGCGGGGGGCCCCAGGAATGAGCAGTTCTTC
>-|TRBV5-1|TRBD2|TRBJ2-1
CASSLVGGRVNEQFF
TGCGCCAGCAGCTTGGTTGGCGGGAGGGTCAATGAGCAGTTCTTC
>-|TRBV30|-|TRBJ2-7
CAWKRPGTYEQYF
TGTGCCTGGAAGCGTCCCGGTACCTACGAGCAGTACTTC
>-|TRBV10-3|TRBD2|TRBJ2-7
CAIRGTSGDYEQYF
TGTGCCATCAGAGGGACTAGCGGGGACTACGAGCAGTACTTC
>-|TRBV30|TRBD2|TRBJ2-1
CAWRGREYRDEQFF
TGTGCCTGGAGGGGGCGGGAGTATCGGGATGAGCAGTTCTTC
>-|TRBV7-2|TRBD2|TRBJ2-3
CASSSKGTSGVDTQYF
TGTGCCAGCAGCTCTAAAGGGACTAGCGGGGTAGATACGCAGTATTTT
>-|TRBV7-9|-|TRBJ2-7
CASSLATGLGQYF
TGTGCCAGCAGCTTAGCGACGGGGTTAGGGCAGTACTTC
>few|TRBV19|-|TRBJ2-2
CASSGRWTEGAPNTGELFF
TGTGCCAGTAGTGGCAGGTGGACGGAGGGAGCGCCGAACACCGGGGAGCTGTTTTTT
>-|TRBV4-3|TRBD2|TRBJ2-7
CASSQGGGYSYEQYF
TGCGCCAGCAGCCAAGGGGGGGGGTACTCCTACGAGCAGTACTTC
>-|TRBV11-2|TRBD2|TRBJ2-5
CASSGGGEETQYF
TGTGCCAGCAGCGGGGGGGGAGAAGAGACCCAGTACTTC
>-|TRBV7-9|TRBD1|TRBJ1-6
CARRQGLYNSPLHF
TGTGCCAGAAGACAGGGTTTGTATAATTCACCCCTCCACTTT
>-|TRBV10-3|TRBD2|TRBJ2-5
CAISEGLAGETQYF
TGTGCCATCAGTGAGGGACTAGCGGGAGAGACCCAGTACTTC
>-|TRBV6-5|-|TRBJ2-2
CASSYSKPAGELFF
TGTGCCAGCAGTTACTCAAAGCCGGCCGGGGAGCTGTTTTTT
>-|TRBV12-3/TRBV12-4|-|TRBJ1-1
CASSPGSVTEAFF
TGTGCCAGCAGCCCAGGGTCGGTCACTGAAGCTTTCTTT
>once|TRBV18|-|TRBJ2-3
CASSPPGAGSTDTQYF
TGTGCCAGCTCACCACCGGGGGCTGGGAGCACAGATACGCAGTATTTT
>-|TRBV28|-|TRBJ2-5
CASSPGAERGLETQYF
TGTGCCAGCAGCCCAGGGGCAGAAAGGGGGTTAGAGACCCAGTACTTC
>-|TRBV25-1|TRBD2|TRBJ2-1
CASSPTSGGWHYNEQFF
TGTGCCAGCAGCCCAACTAGCGGGGGTTGGCACTACAATGAGCAGTTCTTC